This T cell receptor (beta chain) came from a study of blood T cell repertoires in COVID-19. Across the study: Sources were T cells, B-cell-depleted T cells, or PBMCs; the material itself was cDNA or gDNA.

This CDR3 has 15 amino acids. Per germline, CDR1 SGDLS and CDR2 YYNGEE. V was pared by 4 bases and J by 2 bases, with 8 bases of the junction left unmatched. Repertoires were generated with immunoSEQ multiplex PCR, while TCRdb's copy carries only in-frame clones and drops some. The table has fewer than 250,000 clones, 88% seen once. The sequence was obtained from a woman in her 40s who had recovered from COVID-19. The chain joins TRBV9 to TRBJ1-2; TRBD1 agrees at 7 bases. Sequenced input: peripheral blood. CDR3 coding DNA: TGTGCCAGCAGCCCCAAAAGGGACAGAAACTATGGCTACACCTTC. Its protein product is CASSPKRDRNYGYTF.